The rows below give T cell receptor beta chains drawn from one sample of a study of cytomegalovirus exposure and HLA in healthy donors. Using immunoSEQ multiplex PCR, the repertoire was profiled, and TCRdb retains in-frame clones only, with some absent. The table lists approximately 54,000 clones, with approximately 7% in the top ten. Sequencing was done on a sample of PBMCs. These receptors were obtained from a woman aged 40 to 50 in good health and CMV-seronegative. Both conserved end residues are trimmed from each CDR3.

v_gene,j_gene,len,CDR3aa
TRBV11-3,TRBJ2-5,12,ATASGGAGETQY
TRBV27,TRBJ1-1,12,ASSPLRTGLEAF
TRBV28,TRBJ2-7,12,ASSLGRGRHEQY
TRBV29-1,TRBJ2-7,11,SVVGGGGGEQY
TRBV7-9,TRBJ2-7,14,ASSPRGDWQVVEQY
TRBV19,TRBJ2-2,15,ASSTPRDRANTGELF
TRBV27,TRBJ1-6,10,ASSSTGTPLH
TRBV2,TRBJ2-7,12,ASSLSRQGNEQY
TRBV7-3,TRBJ1-3,11,ASSSGSGNTIY
TRBV4-2,TRBJ1-5,13,ASSQVTNGRQPQH
TRBV7-9,TRBJ2-7,13,ASSPDRGTSYEQY
TRBV29-1,TRBJ1-6,11,SAGGSYNSPLH
TRBV5-4,TRBJ1-4,15,ASSLGGRPGTNEKLF
TRBV6-5,TRBJ1-3,14,ASSLGGLETGNTIY
TRBV19,TRBJ2-3,10,ASSEAGDTQY
TRBV5-4,TRBJ1-6,14,ASSLGPDSAHSPLH
TRBV30,TRBJ1-1,11,AWMEARGTEAF
TRBV2,TRBJ2-7,13,ATFPTGTVAYEQY
TRBV7-2,TRBJ2-7,13,ASSLGQAISYEQY
TRBV7-9,TRBJ2-1,13,ASRRAGGGYNEQF
TRBV28,TRBJ1-2,11,ASSLGQGGGYT
TRBV5-6,TRBJ1-1,13,ASSLGPGGNTEAF
TRBV11-2,TRBJ2-2,10,ASSRTGLELF